One and the same sample provided the 26 T cell receptor beta chains below, sequenced in a study of blood T cell repertoires in COVID-19. Produced via immunoSEQ multiplex PCR; TCRdb's table is partial and in-frame only. The sample has more than 100,000 clones; 88% are singletons. The sequencing sample was made of peripheral blood. The source is a woman aged 45-65 years with active or convalescent COVID-19.

This clone was seen once. This chain connects TRBV6-6 to TRBJ1-2; D remains ambiguous. CDR1 is MNHNY and CDR2 is SVGAGI in the germline V gene (reference sequence). The CDR3 covers 16 residues. The V end lost 0 bases, the J end lost 3 bases, and 14 bases lay between the germline ends. The CDR3 here is CASSYSGAPAYYGYTF. The CDR3 nucleotides read TGTGCCAGCAGTTACTCGGGAGCTCCCGCCTACTATGGCTACACCTTC.

This sequence joins TRBV3-1 (or the pseudogene TRBV3-2) and TRBJ1-1; D call uncertain. Looked up from germline, CDR1 is LGHDT and CDR2 is YNNKEL (reference sequence). This CDR3 is built from 16 residues. Trimming shortened V by 0 bases and J by 0 bases, and 11 bases separated the two germline ends. In DNA, the CDR3 is TGTGCCAGCAGCCAAGATAGTCAGCGCATGAACACTGAAGCTTTCTTT. It yields the protein CASSQDSQRMNTEAFF.

This clone turned up a few times. CDR3 protein: CASSQGPGTSGAGELFF. The CDR3 DNA sequence: TGCGCCAGCAGCCAGGGTCCCGGGACTAGCGGCGCCGGGGAGCTGTTTTTT. The chain employs TRBV4-1 and TRBJ2-2, with 11 bases identical to TRBD2. Germline V gene lookup returns CDR1 MGHRA and CDR2 YSYEKL. This CDR3 region has 17 residues. Losses at the gene ends were 3 bases for V and 6 bases for J; bases not matched to a gene: 9.

Comment on this clone: The same CDR3 can be traced to other DNA sequences in this sample. The chain carries TRBV7-2 and TRBJ1-2; D is perhaps TRBD1 (5 bases). Looked up from germline, CDR1 is SGHTA and CDR2 is FQGNSA. V lost 1 base and J lost 0, with 6 bases in between. CDR3 size: 14 residues. CDR3 nucleotide sequence: TGTGCCAGCAGCTTAGGGGGCTCTAACTATGGCTACACCTTC. It translates to CASSLGGSNYGYTF.

The chain couples TRBV24-1 to TRBJ1-2; TRBD1 is a possible D gene (5 bases). The germline gives CDR1 KGHDR, CDR2 SFDVKD. V gave up 6 bases and J gave up 4 bases, with 11 bases separating them. This CDR3 has 13 residues. CDR3 amino acids: CATSLGGGYGYTF. CDR3 nucleotide sequence: TGTGCCACCAGTCTCGGGGGTGGCTATGGCTACACCTTC.

The gene calls are TRBV3-1 (or the pseudogene TRBV3-2) and TRBJ2-3, with TRBD2 identical over 11 bases. CDR1 is LGHDT, CDR2 YNNKEL, per germline (reference sequence). The junction had 3 bases not matched to a gene; V was cut back by 2 bases and J by 5 bases. This CDR3 is 15 amino acids long. DNA for the CDR3: TGTGCCAGCAGCCAATTAGGACTAGCGGGAGATACGCAGTATTTT. This encodes CASSQLGLAGDTQYF.

This clone was counted between two and nine times. This chain connects TRBV6-5 to TRBJ1-2, with D uncertain. Germline V lookup: CDR1 MNHEY, CDR2 SVGAGI. The V gene lost 0 bases and the J gene lost 7 bases, with 12 bases spanning the gap. This CDR3 is 14 amino acids long. Written as DNA, the CDR3 is TGTGCCAGCAGTTACTCTGCCGGGGTTGGTGGCTACACCTTC. The encoded protein is CASSYSAGVGGYTF.

This chain connects TRBV19 to TRBJ2-3, with 7 bases identical to TRBD1. The CDR3 length is 17 residues. With 5 bases clipped from V and 0 bases from J, the junction kept 11 bases outside the gene matches. The germline CDR1 and CDR2 sequences are LNHDA and SQIVND (reference sequence). In nucleotides, the CDR3 is TGTGCCAGTAGTCTGATGGGACAGACGATAAGCACAGATACGCAGTATTTT. Translation gives CASSLMGQTISTDTQYF.

The CDR3, as DNA: TGTGCCACCAGCAGTAGACAGGGGTTAGCCTCTGGGGCCAACGTCCTGACTTTC. It is translated as CATSSRQGLASGANVLTF. V usage is TRBV15 and J usage is TRBJ2-6; 8 bases line up with TRBD1. This CDR3 is built from 18 residues. Germline CDR1 and CDR2: LNHNV and YYDKDF (reference sequence). V lost 3 bases to trimming and J lost 0 bases; unmatched junction nucleotides: 7.

The J gene is TRBJ1-2, the V gene TRBV27; TRBD1 matches 8 bases. The CDR3 totals 14 residues. After removal of 5 bases from V and 4 bases from J, the junction contained 6 bases not matched to a gene. CDR1 MNHEY and CDR2 SMNVEV come from the germline V gene (reference sequence). The CDR3 reads CASSSAGGSYGYTF. CDR3 sequence (DNA): TGTGCCAGCAGTAGTGCAGGGGGCTCCTATGGCTACACCTTC.

In this sample, this clone turned up a few times. The chain links TRBV28 to TRBJ1-1; 10 nucleotides agree with TRBD1. V shed 5 bases and J 5 bases; nucleotides not matched to a gene: 5. The V gene's germline CDR1 is MDHEN and CDR2 SYDVKM. This CDR3 region has 14 residues. The CDR3 DNA is TGTGCCAGCAGTCCTGACAGGGGGCGAACTGAAGCTTTCTTT. Protein sequence: CASSPDRGRTEAFF.

This clone was counted a few times. The V and J genes are TRBV7-2 and TRBJ1-1, with a possible D match to TRBD1 (6 bases). CDR3 length: 12 amino acids. Germline V gene sequence: CDR1 SGHTA, CDR2 FQGNSA. V was cut by 5 bases and J by 10 bases, with 14 bases left in between. The CDR3 nucleotides read TGTGCCAGCAGCCCCACCCCAGGGGTAGCTTTCTTT. Its translation: CASSPTPGVAFF.

The chain couples TRBV24-1 to TRBJ2-2, with 7 bases that match TRBD2. Trimming took 1 base from V and 6 from J; bases not matched to a gene: 4. There are 15 residues in the CDR3. Per germline, CDR1 KGHDR and CDR2 SFDVKD. The chain's CDR3 is CATSDFTSVAGELFF. In DNA, the CDR3 is TGTGCCACCAGTGATTTCACTAGCGTCGCCGGGGAGCTGTTTTTT.

CDR3 region: CASTRQGYEQYF. The CDR3, as DNA: TGTGCCAGCACCAGACAGGGGTACGAGCAGTACTTC. The chain employs TRBV6-6 and TRBJ2-7; 8 positions agree with TRBD1. Germline V lookup: CDR1 MNHNY, CDR2 SVGAGI (reference sequence). The J segment lost 4 bases and the V segment lost 7 bases, leaving 3 bases of the junction unmatched. The CDR3 runs 12 residues.

V and J are TRBV11-3 and TRBJ2-2; 13 bases agree with TRBD2. CDR3 length: 16 amino acids. Germline values: CDR1 SGHNT, CDR2 YENEEA. Trimming cost V 4 bases and J 6 bases; bases outside gene matches: 5. CDR3 loop: CASSSGLAGVAGELFF. CDR3 nucleotides: TGTGCCAGCAGCTCAGGACTAGCGGGAGTGGCCGGGGAGCTGTTTTTT.

The V gene is TRBV15, the J gene TRBJ2-7; tentative D call: TRBD2 (7 bases). This CDR3 region has 16 residues. V gave up 7 bases and J gave up 7 bases, with 26 bases separating them. Germline V CDR1 and CDR2: LNHNV, YYDKDF (reference sequence). DNA of the CDR3: TGTGCCACCACCACATTTAGGGGGGGGCAAAGAGGAGAGCAGTACTTC. This sequence encodes CATTTFRGGQRGEQYF.

The chain joins TRBV13 to TRBJ2-7; TRBD2 matches 15 bases. This CDR3 comprises 17 residues. The V segment lost 5 bases and the J segment 0 bases; nucleotides outside the gene matches: 5. From germline, CDR1 is PRHDT and CDR2 FYEKMQ (reference sequence). CDR3 nucleotide sequence: TGTGCCAGCAGCCGCGGACTAGCGGGAGGGCCCTCCTACGAGCAGTACTTC. This gives the protein CASSRGLAGGPSYEQYF.

The V gene is TRBV5-4, the J gene TRBJ2-5, with 11 bases lining up with TRBD2. Germline loops: CDR1 SGHNT, CDR2 YYREEE (reference sequence). The CDR3 extends over 16 amino acids. Losses at the gene ends were 4 bases for V and 4 bases for J; bases not matched to a gene: 9. In DNA, the CDR3 is TGTGCCAGCAGCCATAGCGGGAGGGCCCTTTCAGAGACCCAGTACTTC. It yields the protein CASSHSGRALSETQYF. Full variable domain (missing parts from reference TRBV5-4 and TRBJ2-5): ETGVTQSPTHLIKTRGQQVTLRCSSQSGHNTVSWYQQALGQGPQFIFQYYREEENGRGNFPPRFSGLQFPNYSSELNVNALELDDSALYLCASSHSGRALSETQYFGPGTRLLVL.

V and J are TRBV28 and TRBJ2-7; 9 nucleotides align to TRBD1. The CDR3 extends over 17 amino acids. Germline V gene data show CDR1 as MDHEN and CDR2 as SYDVKM. Losses at the gene ends were 5 bases for V and 5 bases for J; bases not matched to a gene: 16. In nucleotides, the CDR3 is TGTGCCAGCAGTCCCCCGGGGGTGGGGACAGGGCTCCACGAGCAGTACTTC. Translated, it gives CASSPPGVGTGLHEQYF.

This clone was seen more than once but under ten times. The rearrangement joins TRBV28 to TRBJ2-5; D is uncertain. The ends were cut back, 2 bases at V and 2 bases at J, with 9 bases in the middle. Germline V CDR1 and CDR2: MDHEN, SYDVKM. This CDR3 has 14 residues. Written as DNA, the CDR3 is TGTGCCAGCAGTTTAAGCTGGGCACAAGAGACCCAGTACTTC. Translation gives CASSLSWAQETQYF.

The CDR3 loop is CASSLGRTKGSGNTIYF. Written as DNA, the CDR3 is TGTGCCAGCAGCTTAGGGCGGACTAAGGGCTCTGGAAACACCATATATTTT. The chain joins TRBV7-9 to TRBJ1-3; D is uncertain. Germline V gene data show CDR1 as SEHNR and CDR2 as FQNEAQ (reference sequence). This CDR3 is 17 amino acids long. V was clipped by 1 base and J by 0 bases, with 13 bases between them.

J is TRBJ2-2 and V is TRBV5-1; D is perhaps TRBD2 (5 bases). The germline V and J ends were trimmed by 4 bases and 5 bases, with 9 bases remaining between them. The germline V gene has CDR1 SGHRS and CDR2 YFSETQ. CDR3 size: 13 residues. The CDR3 reads CASSLTGTGELFF. CDR3 nucleotides: TGCGCCAGCAGCCTCACGGGGACCGGGGAGCTGTTTTTT.

The rearrangement uses TRBV9 and TRBJ2-7, with TRBD2 matching over 7 bases. The germline V gene has CDR1 SGDLS and CDR2 YYNGEE. The CDR3 has 14 amino acids. V dropped 1 base and J dropped 2; count of bases not matched to a gene: 3. CDR3 residues: CASSVRGDTYEQYF. The CDR3 nucleotides are TGTGCCAGCAGCGTACGGGGGGATACCTACGAGCAGTACTTC.

J is TRBJ2-7 and V is TRBV21-1; the table's D call, TRBD1, has no DNA check behind it. TRBV21-1 is labeled a pseudogene. The length of the CDR3 is 14 residues. The CDR3 coding sequence is TGTGCCAGCAGCCCCAGAGACAGGGACTACGAGCAGTACTTC. This codes for CASSPRDRDYEQYF.

The chain links TRBV6-2 or TRBV6-3 to TRBJ2-1; D unresolved. Trimming pared 4 bases from V and 2 bases from J, leaving 6 bases between. CDR1 MNHEY and CDR2 SVGEGT come from the germline V gene. The CDR3 is 13 residues long. The CDR3 loop is CASSSYPYNEQFF. The CDR3 bases are TGTGCCAGCAGTTCTTATCCCTACAATGAGCAGTTCTTC.

The DNA of the CDR3 is TGCGCCAGCAGCCCCGGGAGAACGGCAGATACGCAGTATTTT. This gives the protein CASSPGRTADTQYF. This rearrangement joins TRBV4-1 to TRBJ2-3; D possibly corresponds to TRBD2 (6 bases). Germline V gives CDR1 MGHRA, CDR2 YSYEKL. With 4 bases removed from V and 4 bases from J, the gap between germline ends came to 12 bases. The CDR3 is 14 amino acids.